This T cell receptor beta chain emerged from a study of CD8 T cells in Susac syndrome. Reverse transcription of about 0.5 to 1 ug RNA was performed with random hexamers. Amplification of TCR beta CDR3 used immunoSEQ multiplex PCR across 54 Vbeta and 13 Jbeta. TCRdb analysed the immunoSEQ multiplex PCR reads with MiXCR anew, one entry per CDR3 protein. The table has under 110,000 distinct CDR3 sequences, 94% seen once; the top ten hold around 0.4%. The CDR3 runs to 10 residues. Trimming stripped 4 bases from V and 6 bases from J, with 6 bases between. Germline values: CDR1 DFQATT, CDR2 SNEGSKA (reference sequence).

This rearrangement joins TRBV20-1 to TRBJ1-2; D is ambiguous. The clonotype was recovered from a human donor with Susac syndrome. The sample taken for sequencing was CD8+ T cells from PBMCs. The CDR3 spells CSANPNGYTF. Written as DNA, the CDR3 is TGCAGTGCTAATCCGAATGGCTACACCTTC.